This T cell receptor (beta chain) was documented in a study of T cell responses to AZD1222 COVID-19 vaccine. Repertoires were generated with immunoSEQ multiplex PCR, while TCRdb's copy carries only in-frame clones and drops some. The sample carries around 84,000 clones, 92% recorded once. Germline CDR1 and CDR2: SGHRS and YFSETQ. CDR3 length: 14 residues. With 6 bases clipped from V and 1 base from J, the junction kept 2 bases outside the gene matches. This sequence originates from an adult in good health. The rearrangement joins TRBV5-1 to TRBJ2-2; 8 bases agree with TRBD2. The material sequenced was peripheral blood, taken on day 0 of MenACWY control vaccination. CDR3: CASMAGGNTGELFF. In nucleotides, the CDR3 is TGCGCCAGCATGGCGGGAGGGAACACCGGGGAGCTGTTTTTT.